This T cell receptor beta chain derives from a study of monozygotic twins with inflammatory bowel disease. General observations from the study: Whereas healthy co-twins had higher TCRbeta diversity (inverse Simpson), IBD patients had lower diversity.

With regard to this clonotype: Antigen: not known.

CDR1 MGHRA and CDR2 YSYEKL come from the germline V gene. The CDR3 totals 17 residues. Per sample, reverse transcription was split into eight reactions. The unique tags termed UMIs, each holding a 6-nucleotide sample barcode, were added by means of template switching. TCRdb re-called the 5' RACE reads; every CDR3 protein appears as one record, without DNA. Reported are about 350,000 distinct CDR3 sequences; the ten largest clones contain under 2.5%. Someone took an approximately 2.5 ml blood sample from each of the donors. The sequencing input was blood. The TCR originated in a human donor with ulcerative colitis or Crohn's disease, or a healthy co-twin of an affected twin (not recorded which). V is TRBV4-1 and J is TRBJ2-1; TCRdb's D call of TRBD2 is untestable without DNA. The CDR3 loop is CASSQSPTSGGVNEQFF.